The rows below give T cell receptor beta chains drawn from one sample of a study of shared clonotypes between healthy human individuals. The data were produced by immunoSEQ multiplex PCR, yet TCRdb's version contains in-frame clones alone and is incomplete. The sample gives 2.3 million or so clones, approximately 95% of which show up once; 0.39% is in the top ten. The sequenced material came from naive CD4+ T cells from PBMCs. The receptors here all came from a man younger than 35 in good health. Some clones in this sample may be carry-over from other donors' samples. The CDR3 runs from the conserved cysteine through the conserved F or W. The order of the fields is V gene, CDR3 length, clone size, J gene, D gene, CDR3 DNA, CDR3 protein. A D gene is named only where the DNA matches it firmly. Only some rows state a clone size, as once, few, many or a class for expanded clones.

V: TRBV18; length: 14; size: .; J: TRBJ2-3; D: .; DNA: TGTGCCAGCTCACCCGGGGTGGTGACAGATACGCAGTATTTT; CDR3: CASSPGVVTDTQYF
V: TRBV6-1; length: 11; size: .; J: TRBJ2-7; D: .; DNA: TGTGCCAGCAACTTTGTGTACGAGCAGTACTTC; CDR3: CASNFVYEQYF
V: TRBV18; length: 13; size: .; J: TRBJ1-2; D: TRBD1; DNA: TGTGCCAGCTCGCCGGACAGGGTGGGTGGCTACACCTTC; CDR3: CASSPDRVGGYTF
V: TRBV7-2; length: 13; size: .; J: TRBJ1-5; D: .; DNA: TGTGCCAGCAGCAGGATCAGCAATCAGCCCCAGCATTTT; CDR3: CASSRISNQPQHF
V: TRBV5-1; length: 12; size: .; J: TRBJ2-7; D: .; DNA: TGCGCCAGCAGCTGGGATGTGGACATGCAGTACTTC; CDR3: CASSWDVDMQYF
V: TRBV5-4; length: 16; size: .; J: TRBJ2-6; D: .; DNA: TGTGCCAGCAGTCCGATGGGGGACTCTGGGGCCAACGTCCTGACTTTC; CDR3: CASSPMGDSGANVLTF
V: TRBV15; length: 12; size: .; J: TRBJ1-1; D: .; DNA: TGTGCCACCAGCACCCCAGACAGGAAAGCTTTCTTT; CDR3: CATSTPDRKAFF
V: TRBV15; length: 14; size: .; J: TRBJ1-1; D: .; DNA: TGTGCCACCAGCAGGGCCCTAGCGGGCACTGAAGCTTTCTTT; CDR3: CATSRALAGTEAFF
V: TRBV6-6; length: 14; size: .; J: TRBJ2-7; D: TRBD1; DNA: TGTGCCAGCAGTACCTACAGGGGTGCCTACGAGCAGTACTTC; CDR3: CASSTYRGAYEQYF
V: TRBV5-1; length: 16; size: .; J: TRBJ1-2; D: .; DNA: TGCGCCAGCAGCTTGGGAGGGGTTACCGGCGGATATGGCTACACCTTC; CDR3: CASSLGGVTGGYGYTF
V: TRBV28; length: 14; size: .; J: TRBJ2-1; D: TRBD1; DNA: TGTGCCAGCAGTTTTATCCAGGGGGACAATGAGCAGTTCTTC; CDR3: CASSFIQGDNEQFF
V: TRBV7-2; length: 11; size: .; J: TRBJ2-7; D: .; DNA: TGTGCCAGCAGCCGCCGGGGTGAGCAGTACTTC; CDR3: CASSRRGEQYF
V: TRBV27; length: 14; size: .; J: TRBJ2-2; D: TRBD2; DNA: TGTGCCAGCAAGTACGGGAGGACGACCGGGGAGCTGTTTTTT; CDR3: CASKYGRTTGELFF
V: TRBV2; length: 14; size: once; J: TRBJ2-2; D: TRBD2; DNA: TGTGCCAGCATGCGGGAGATGAACACCGGGGAGCTGTTTTTT; CDR3: CASMREMNTGELFF
V: TRBV7-8; length: 14; size: .; J: TRBJ1-2; D: .; DNA: TGTGCCAGCAGCTTAGGTCGGGGCCCCTATGGCTACACCTTC; CDR3: CASSLGRGPYGYTF
V: TRBV19; length: 16; size: .; J: TRBJ1-5; D: .; DNA: TGTGCCAGTAGTATCGCGAGCGCGGGCCCCAATCAGCCCCAGCATTTT; CDR3: CASSIASAGPNQPQHF
V: TRBV2; length: 15; size: .; J: TRBJ1-5; D: .; DNA: TGTGCCAGCAGGGACCGCAGGGGACCCAATCAGCCCCAGCATTTT; CDR3: CASRDRRGPNQPQHF
V: TRBV18; length: 19; size: .; J: TRBJ2-1; D: TRBD2; DNA: TGTGCCAGCTCACCCAGACCCCCTCGACTAGCGGGGAACTACAATGAGCAGTTCTTC; CDR3: CASSPRPPRLAGNYNEQFF
V: TRBV5-1; length: 12; size: .; J: TRBJ2-1; D: .; DNA: TGCGCCAGCAGCCCTCCGGGTGAGGAGCAGTTCTTC; CDR3: CASSPPGEEQFF
V: TRBV7-9; length: 14; size: .; J: TRBJ2-7; D: TRBD2; DNA: TGTGCCAGCAGCTTGGGGACTAGCGGGCACGAGCAGTACTTC; CDR3: CASSLGTSGHEQYF
V: TRBV29-1; length: 14; size: .; J: TRBJ2-5; D: TRBD2; DNA: TGCAGCGTTGATCCGGGAGGAGGCGGGGAGACCCAGTACTTC; CDR3: CSVDPGGGGETQYF
V: TRBV18; length: 15; size: .; J: TRBJ1-1; D: .; DNA: TGTGCCAGCTCACTAGGACAGTTAGTGAACACTGAAGCTTTCTTT; CDR3: CASSLGQLVNTEAFF
V: TRBV7-2; length: 12; size: .; J: TRBJ1-5; D: .; DNA: TGTGCCAGCAGCCGTCCCGGTCAGCCCCAGCATTTT; CDR3: CASSRPGQPQHF
V: TRBV2; length: 15; size: .; J: TRBJ1-3; D: TRBD1; DNA: TGTGCCAGCAGTCTTGCCAGGGGGCCAGGAAACACCATATATTTT; CDR3: CASSLARGPGNTIYF
V: TRBV4-2; length: 16; size: .; J: TRBJ2-3; D: TRBD2; DNA: TGTGCCAGCAGCCAAGATCAGACTAGCGGGACAGATACGCAGTATTTT; CDR3: CASSQDQTSGTDTQYF
V: TRBV10-3; length: 13; size: .; J: TRBJ1-1; D: .; DNA: TGTGCCATCAGTCCCTCAGCCAACACTGAAGCTTTCTTT; CDR3: CAISPSANTEAFF
V: TRBV2; length: 14; size: .; J: TRBJ2-7; D: .; DNA: TGTGCCAGCAGTGATTTTCGGGATGGGGTTGAGCAGTACTTC; CDR3: CASSDFRDGVEQYF
V: TRBV7-9; length: 14; size: .; J: TRBJ1-2; D: TRBD1; DNA: TGTGCCAGCAGCCCACAGACAGGGGGAGAAGGCTACACCTTC; CDR3: CASSPQTGGEGYTF